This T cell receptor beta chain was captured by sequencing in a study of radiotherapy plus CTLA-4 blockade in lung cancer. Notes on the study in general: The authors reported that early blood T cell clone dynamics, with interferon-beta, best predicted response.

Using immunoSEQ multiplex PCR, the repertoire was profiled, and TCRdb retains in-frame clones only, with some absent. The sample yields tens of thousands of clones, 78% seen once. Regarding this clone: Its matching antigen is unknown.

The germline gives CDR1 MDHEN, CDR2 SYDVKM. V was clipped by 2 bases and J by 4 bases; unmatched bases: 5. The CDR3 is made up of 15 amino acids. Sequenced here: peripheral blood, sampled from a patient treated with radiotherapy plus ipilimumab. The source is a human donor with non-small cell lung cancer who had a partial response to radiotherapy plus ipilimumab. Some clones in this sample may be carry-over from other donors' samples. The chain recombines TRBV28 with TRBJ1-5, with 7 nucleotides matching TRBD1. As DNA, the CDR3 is TGTGCCAGCAGTTTAGGGACAGTAGAGAATCAGCCCCAGCATTTT. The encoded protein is CASSLGTVENQPQHF.